A selection of T cell receptor beta chains follows, all from one sample in a study of cytomegalovirus exposure and HLA in healthy donors. The protocol was immunoSEQ multiplex PCR, while the TCRdb copy is restricted to in-frame clones and leaves out a portion. Here the sample spans some 160,000 clones, roughly 85% being singletons. Sequences were obtained from PBMCs. The receptors shown here come from a male donor in good health and CMV-seronegative. Both conserved end residues are part of each CDR3. Each record gives: clone size, V gene, J gene, D gene, CDR3 DNA, CDR3 protein. D genes are given only for firm matches. Clone size, where shown, is once, few, many, or a class for clones that have expanded.

NA	TRBV7-2	TRBJ2-2	TRBD1	TGTGCCAGCAGCCAATACAGGGGAAGTTTTAACACCGGGGAGCTGTTTTTT	CASSQYRGSFNTGELFF
NA	TRBV5-1	TRBJ2-7	TRBD1	TGCGCCAGCAGCTTCGTGGGGACAGGGTATGACGAGCAGTACTTC	CASSFVGTGYDEQYF
NA	TRBV28	TRBJ1-6	TRBD1	TGTGCCAGCATAGCGTCCCAGGGGGCGCATTCACCCCTCCACTTT	CASIASQGAHSPLHF
NA	TRBV4-2	TRBJ1-1	TRBD1	TGTGCCAGCAGCCAGAGCGGGACAGGGGGCACTGAAGCTTTCTTT	CASSQSGTGGTEAFF
NA	TRBV28	TRBJ2-1	NA	TGTGCCAGCAGTCTCAGTGGGGCCAATGAGCAGTTCTTC	CASSLSGANEQFF
NA	TRBV12-5	TRBJ1-2	TRBD1	TGTGCTAGTGGTTTGGCCGGACAGGGGCCTGGCTACACCTTC	CASGLAGQGPGYTF
NA	TRBV7-2	TRBJ1-2	NA	TGTGCCAGCAGCCAGGACAGTGGGGATGGCTACACCTTC	CASSQDSGDGYTF
few	TRBV7-9	TRBJ2-1	TRBD1	TGTGCCGTACAACCCTCTCAGGGGGCCCAATACAATGAGCAGTTCTTC	CAVQPSQGAQYNEQFF
NA	TRBV29-1	TRBJ2-1	TRBD2	TGCAGCGTTGAAGATCTGACTAGCGGGAGGGCCGGCAATGAGCAGTTCTTC	CSVEDLTSGRAGNEQFF
few	TRBV11-2	TRBJ1-3	NA	TGTGCCAGCAGCTTAGCCCTCGGAAACACCATATATTTT	CASSLALGNTIYF
few	TRBV9	TRBJ1-1	NA	TGTGCCAGCAGCGTCAGGGAGGGCACTGAAGCTTTCTTT	CASSVREGTEAFF
few	TRBV2	TRBJ1-5	NA	TGTGCCAGCAGTGCGCCCCTCCCCGTCATTGGCAATGGTAATGGCAGCAATCAGCCCCAGCATTTT	CASSAPLPVIGNGNGSNQPQHF
NA	TRBV14	TRBJ2-7	NA	TGTGCCAGCAGCCAAGATAGGACAGACGAGCAGTACTTC	CASSQDRTDEQYF
NA	TRBV4-2	TRBJ1-6	NA	TGTGCCAGCAGCCTCTCAGGGGATGAGTCACCCCTCCACTTT	CASSLSGDESPLHF
NA	TRBV30	TRBJ2-7	NA	TGTGCCTGGAGTGCGGGTTCCCCCTACGAGCAGTACTTC	CAWSAGSPYEQYF
few	TRBV7-3	TRBJ1-3	NA	TGTGCCAGCAGCTTAACGGGCGGAGGCTCTGGAAACACCATATATTTT	CASSLTGGGSGNTIYF
NA	TRBV9	TRBJ1-1	TRBD1	TGTGCCAGCAGCGAAGGGACAGGGGTCCTTAACACTGAAGCTTTCTTT	CASSEGTGVLNTEAFF
once	TRBV28	TRBJ2-5	NA	TGTGCCAGCTCGTCTGGCGGGGTGCTGGACTTAAGGCACTTC	CASSSGGVLDLRHF
NA	TRBV6-5	TRBJ2-7	NA	TGTGCCAGCAGACCCCAGGCGGGGCTGGACGAGCAGTACTTC	CASRPQAGLDEQYF
few	TRBV29-1	TRBJ2-4	NA	TGCAGCGTTGAATCGGAAGGAGACCTTTCAACGCTAGCCAAAAACATTCAGTACTTC	CSVESEGDLSTLAKNIQYF
NA	TRBV6-1	TRBJ2-1	NA	TGTGCCAGTGACTCCCAAACAGGGAAGTGTTTCTTC	CASDSQTGKCFF
NA	TRBV4-1	TRBJ2-5	NA	TGCGCCAGCAGCCAGATGGGGGGGGCGGGGGAGACCCAGTACTTC	CASSQMGGAGETQYF
NA	TRBV5-6	TRBJ2-2	NA	TGTGCCAGCAGCTGGGGGCTCGGCACCGGGGAGCTGTTTTTT	CASSWGLGTGELFF
NA	TRBV6-5	TRBJ2-7	TRBD2	TGTGCCAGCGGGGGACTAGGGAGACCTTACGAGCAGTACTTC	CASGGLGRPYEQYF
NA	TRBV20-1	TRBJ2-7	NA	TGCAGTGCCGAGGACAGCTACGAGCAGTACTTC	CSAEDSYEQYF
NA	TRBV5-8	TRBJ2-7	TRBD1	TGTGCCAGCAGCTTACCCGGGACAGGGGTGTACGAGCAGTACTTC	CASSLPGTGVYEQYF
NA	TRBV29-1	TRBJ2-7	NA	TGCAGCGTTGAAGAAGCCAGGGATCCCTACGAGCAGTACTTC	CSVEEARDPYEQYF
NA	TRBV7-8	TRBJ1-1	NA	TGTGCCAGCAGGACCACAGGGAACACTGAAGCTTTCTTT	CASRTTGNTEAFF
NA	TRBV6-6	TRBJ1-5	NA	TGTGCCAGCAGTTACCTCCCTGCGAGCAATCAGCCCCAGCATTTT	CASSYLPASNQPQHF
NA	TRBV5-1	TRBJ1-6	TRBD1	TGCGCCAGCAGCCCTGCCGGGGCAGGGGGCTATAATTCACCCCTCCACTTT	CASSPAGAGGYNSPLHF
NA	TRBV9	TRBJ2-3	TRBD2	TGTGCCAGCAGCGTACGGCGGGGGGTATTCACAGATACGCAGTATTTT	CASSVRRGVFTDTQYF
NA	TRBV29-1	TRBJ2-7	NA	TGCAGCGTTCTCACGGTAAACGCCTACGAGCAGTACTTC	CSVLTVNAYEQYF
NA	TRBV7-9	TRBJ2-1	NA	TGTGCCAGCAGCTTAGTTGGTTTGACAGGGAGGAATGAGCAGTTCTTC	CASSLVGLTGRNEQFF
NA	TRBV2	TRBJ1-2	NA	TGTGCCAGCAAGGTCTCCGCGCTAGGGAGGGGCCTTTATGGCTACACCTTC	CASKVSALGRGLYGYTF
NA	TRBV5-8	TRBJ2-7	TRBD1	TGTGCCAGCAGATCGGATCCGTGGACAGGAATAGGAGACACCTACGAGCAGTACTTC	CASRSDPWTGIGDTYEQYF
NA	TRBV27	TRBJ2-7	NA	TGTGCCAGCAGTTCCCCCTCGTACGAGCAGTACTTC	CASSSPSYEQYF
NA	TRBV9	TRBJ2-5	TRBD2	TGTGCCAGCAGCCTGAGCGGGGGGCTCACTCCGCAGGTGAGAGAGACCCAGTACTTC	CASSLSGGLTPQVRETQYF
NA	TRBV27	TRBJ1-1	TRBD1	TGTGCCAGCGCGGACAGGGGGCTGTTCCCTGAAGCTTTCTTT	CASADRGLFPEAFF
NA	TRBV4-1	TRBJ2-1	NA	TGCGCCAGCAGCCAAGGACTAGAGCAGTTCTTC	CASSQGLEQFF